These T cell receptor beta chains were read from a single sample in a study of T cell responses to AZD1222 COVID-19 vaccine. TCRdb's copy holds only in-frame clones and misses some; the assay was immunoSEQ multiplex PCR. This table has over 70,000 clones, roughly 89% appearing once. This material consisted of peripheral blood, taken 28 days after the second AZD1222 dose. These TCRs come from an adult who received the AZD1222 COVID-19 vaccine. Both conserved end residues are part of each CDR3. The D gene is left open where the match is weak. Rows may omit the clone size; those that give it use once, few, many or a size class.

v_call: TRBV5-1
j_call: TRBJ1-5
clone_size: few
d_call: NA
cdr3_nt: TGCGCCAGCAGCTTGGACAGGATTGATCAGCCCCAGCATTTT
cdr3_aa: CASSLDRIDQPQHF

v_call: TRBV11-2
j_call: TRBJ1-2
clone_size: NA
d_call: NA
cdr3_nt: TGTGCCAGCAGCTTAGCGCAGGGGCACTATGGCTACACCTTC
cdr3_aa: CASSLAQGHYGYTF

v_call: TRBV7-6
j_call: TRBJ2-5
clone_size: once
d_call: NA
cdr3_nt: TGTGCCAGCAGCATCATGCCCAGGGATGCGGAGACCCAGTACTTC
cdr3_aa: CASSIMPRDAETQYF

v_call: TRBV11-3
j_call: TRBJ1-2
clone_size: NA
d_call: TRBD1
cdr3_nt: TGTGCCAGCAGCCTGACAGGGCTCTATGGCTACACCTTC
cdr3_aa: CASSLTGLYGYTF

v_call: TRBV27
j_call: TRBJ2-7
clone_size: NA
d_call: NA
cdr3_nt: TGTGCCAGCAGTTGGGGCGGCCTCGGGGCGTCCTACGAGCAGTACTTC
cdr3_aa: CASSWGGLGASYEQYF

v_call: TRBV6-5
j_call: TRBJ1-1
clone_size: NA
d_call: NA
cdr3_nt: TGTGCCAGCAGGAACCGACGGACGAACACTGAAGCTTTCTTT
cdr3_aa: CASRNRRTNTEAFF

v_call: TRBV6-1
j_call: TRBJ1-2
clone_size: NA
d_call: NA
cdr3_nt: TGTGCCAGCAGTGAAGCGATAATTACGTGGGGCTACACCTTC
cdr3_aa: CASSEAIITWGYTF

v_call: TRBV12-5
j_call: TRBJ1-2
clone_size: NA
d_call: NA
cdr3_nt: TGTGCTAGTGGTGGACCCGCCGGCTATGGCTACACCTTC
cdr3_aa: CASGGPAGYGYTF

v_call: TRBV7-9
j_call: TRBJ2-3
clone_size: few
d_call: NA
cdr3_nt: TGTGCCAGCAGCTACGGGGGCCCAGATACGCAGTATTTT
cdr3_aa: CASSYGGPDTQYF

v_call: TRBV19
j_call: TRBJ2-1
clone_size: NA
d_call: NA
cdr3_nt: TGTGCCAGTAGGAGGGGAAGTCCCAATGAGCAGTTCTTC
cdr3_aa: CASRRGSPNEQFF

v_call: TRBV27
j_call: TRBJ2-5
clone_size: few
d_call: TRBD1
cdr3_nt: TGTGCCAGCAGTGCGGGACAGGGCTTCCAAGAGACCCAGTACTTC
cdr3_aa: CASSAGQGFQETQYF

v_call: TRBV19
j_call: TRBJ1-2
clone_size: NA
d_call: NA
cdr3_nt: TGTGCCAGTAGTATAGATGTACAGGGTATTGTCGGCTACACCTTC
cdr3_aa: CASSIDVQGIVGYTF

v_call: TRBV7-9
j_call: TRBJ1-5
clone_size: NA
d_call: NA
cdr3_nt: TGTGCCAGCAGCTTAGGACAGTATAGCAATCAGCCCCAGCATTTT
cdr3_aa: CASSLGQYSNQPQHF

v_call: TRBV12-3/TRBV12-4
j_call: TRBJ2-5
clone_size: once
d_call: NA
cdr3_nt: TGTGCCAGCAGTTTCTCAGGGAAGGAGACCCAGTACTTC
cdr3_aa: CASSFSGKETQYF

v_call: TRBV29-1
j_call: TRBJ2-3
clone_size: NA
d_call: NA
cdr3_nt: TGCAGGCGCACAGATACGCAGTATTTT
cdr3_aa: CRRTDTQYF

v_call: TRBV27
j_call: TRBJ1-2
clone_size: NA
d_call: NA
cdr3_nt: TGTGCCAGCAGTTTAGGGCTTCCCTTGGCTGGCTACACCTTC
cdr3_aa: CASSLGLPLAGYTF

v_call: TRBV27
j_call: TRBJ2-2
clone_size: NA
d_call: TRBD1
cdr3_nt: TGTGCCAGCAGTTTTCGTCAGGGGGCTTCCGGGGAGCTGTTTTTT
cdr3_aa: CASSFRQGASGELFF

v_call: TRBV19
j_call: TRBJ1-2
clone_size: few
d_call: NA
cdr3_nt: TGTGCCAGTAGTATGGGTGCTGGCTACACCTTC
cdr3_aa: CASSMGAGYTF

v_call: TRBV7-9
j_call: TRBJ2-7
clone_size: NA
d_call: TRBD1
cdr3_nt: TGTGCCAGCAGCTTAGTAGGGGGAGGACAGGGGACACACTACGAGCAGTACTTC
cdr3_aa: CASSLVGGGQGTHYEQYF

v_call: TRBV7-2
j_call: TRBJ1-1
clone_size: NA
d_call: NA
cdr3_nt: TGTGCCAGCAGTCGGCCCGGGGTCGTGGCTTTCTTT
cdr3_aa: CASSRPGVVAFF

v_call: TRBV5-6
j_call: TRBJ1-2
clone_size: NA
d_call: NA
cdr3_nt: TGTGCCAGCAGCATAACCGGGACATCCCGTTATGGCTACACCTTC
cdr3_aa: CASSITGTSRYGYTF

v_call: TRBV7-9
j_call: TRBJ1-6
clone_size: NA
d_call: NA
cdr3_nt: TGTGCCAGCAGCCAGGACGGTGACCATTCACCCCTCCACTTT
cdr3_aa: CASSQDGDHSPLHF

v_call: TRBV25-1
j_call: TRBJ1-5
clone_size: NA
d_call: TRBD1
cdr3_nt: TGTGCCACAGGGGGAGGGAGTCAGCCCCAGCATTTT
cdr3_aa: CATGGGSQPQHF

v_call: TRBV6-4
j_call: TRBJ2-2
clone_size: NA
d_call: NA
cdr3_nt: TGTGCCAGCATCCAGCGTTCGAACACCGGGGAGCTGTTTTTT
cdr3_aa: CASIQRSNTGELFF

v_call: TRBV24-1
j_call: TRBJ2-5
clone_size: NA
d_call: NA
cdr3_nt: TGTGCCACCAGTGACTTGACCGGGCTGGCACAAGAGACCCAGTACTTC
cdr3_aa: CATSDLTGLAQETQYF

v_call: TRBV6-1
j_call: TRBJ1-6
clone_size: NA
d_call: TRBD1
cdr3_nt: TGTGCCAGCAGTGAACTGACAGGGGGCTATTCACCCCTCCACTTT
cdr3_aa: CASSELTGGYSPLHF

v_call: TRBV9
j_call: TRBJ2-1
clone_size: NA
d_call: TRBD2
cdr3_nt: TGTGCCAGCAGCGTAGCGGGAGGGCCCGCCAATGAGCAGTTCTTC
cdr3_aa: CASSVAGGPANEQFF

v_call: TRBV3-1/TRBV3-2
j_call: TRBJ2-7
clone_size: NA
d_call: TRBD1
cdr3_nt: TGTGCCACCAGGGACAGCCTGAACGAGCAGTACTTC
cdr3_aa: CATRDSLNEQYF

v_call: TRBV19
j_call: TRBJ1-1
clone_size: NA
d_call: TRBD1
cdr3_nt: TGTGCCAGTAGTACGGGACAGGGTGGCTTCGCTGAAGCTTTCTTT
cdr3_aa: CASSTGQGGFAEAFF

v_call: TRBV19
j_call: TRBJ1-1
clone_size: NA
d_call: NA
cdr3_nt: TGTGCCAGTAGGGGATCGAACACTGAAGCTTTCTTT
cdr3_aa: CASRGSNTEAFF

v_call: TRBV5-6
j_call: TRBJ2-2
clone_size: NA
d_call: NA
cdr3_nt: TGTGCCAGCAGCTTGGTTCGCAGGGATGGGGAGCTGTTTTTT
cdr3_aa: CASSLVRRDGELFF

v_call: TRBV7-9
j_call: TRBJ1-5
clone_size: NA
d_call: NA
cdr3_nt: TGTGCCAGCAGCCCCCTGGGTGGAGCGGGGATCCTCAATCAGCCCCAGCATTTT
cdr3_aa: CASSPLGGAGILNQPQHF

v_call: TRBV11-2
j_call: TRBJ2-3
clone_size: few
d_call: NA
cdr3_nt: TGTGCCAGCAGCCCAAGGGGGGACGTGCAGTATTTT
cdr3_aa: CASSPRGDVQYF

v_call: TRBV5-4
j_call: TRBJ1-1
clone_size: NA
d_call: NA
cdr3_nt: TGTGCCAGCAGCTCCCGACAGGCCCCTTTATTGAACACTGAAGCTTTTTTT
cdr3_aa: CASSSRQAPLLNTEAFF

v_call: TRBV7-9
j_call: TRBJ2-6
clone_size: NA
d_call: TRBD1
cdr3_nt: TGTGCCAGCAGCGCACAGGGGTCGTCCGGGGCCAACGTCCTGACTTTC
cdr3_aa: CASSAQGSSGANVLTF

v_call: TRBV15
j_call: TRBJ1-5
clone_size: NA
d_call: NA
cdr3_nt: TGTGCCACCAGCAGAGGGGGGAATACGGCCGGCGATCAGCCCCAGCATTTT
cdr3_aa: CATSRGGNTAGDQPQHF

v_call: TRBV27
j_call: TRBJ1-5
clone_size: NA
d_call: NA
cdr3_nt: TGTGCCAGCAGTCCCCGACAGTATAGCAATCAGCCCCAGCATTTT
cdr3_aa: CASSPRQYSNQPQHF

v_call: TRBV24-1
j_call: TRBJ1-2
clone_size: NA
d_call: NA
cdr3_nt: TGTGCCACCAGTGATTACAGATTAGAGTATGGCTACACCTTC
cdr3_aa: CATSDYRLEYGYTF

v_call: TRBV4-1
j_call: TRBJ1-4
clone_size: NA
d_call: NA
cdr3_nt: TGCGCCAGCAGCCCCCCGAGCCTGTCGGGTGAAAAACTGTTTTTT
cdr3_aa: CASSPPSLSGEKLFF

v_call: TRBV4-3
j_call: TRBJ1-2
clone_size: NA
d_call: NA
cdr3_nt: TGCGCCAGCAGCCAAGATCTAGCTAGCGGCTATGGCTACACCTTC
cdr3_aa: CASSQDLASGYGYTF

v_call: TRBV6-1
j_call: TRBJ2-1
clone_size: once
d_call: NA
cdr3_nt: TGTGCCAGCAGTGAAGCATCGCTCCCCCCGTCTGAGCAGTTCTTC
cdr3_aa: CASSEASLPPSEQFF

v_call: TRBV11-2
j_call: TRBJ1-3
clone_size: NA
d_call: NA
cdr3_nt: TGTGCCAGCAGCTTAGCCCCGGGGCGAAACTCTGGAAACACCATATATTTT
cdr3_aa: CASSLAPGRNSGNTIYF

v_call: TRBV7-8
j_call: TRBJ1-5
clone_size: NA
d_call: TRBD1
cdr3_nt: TGTGCCAGCAGCTTATGGACAGGGAATCAGCCCCAGCATTTT
cdr3_aa: CASSLWTGNQPQHF

v_call: TRBV2
j_call: TRBJ1-3
clone_size: once
d_call: NA
cdr3_nt: TGTGCCAGCAGTGAAGCGAGACCCATAAACACCATATATTTT
cdr3_aa: CASSEARPINTIYF

v_call: TRBV5-4
j_call: TRBJ1-4
clone_size: once
d_call: TRBD1
cdr3_nt: TGTGCCAGCAGCACCGGACAGGGCCCAAGTGAAAAACTGTTTTTT
cdr3_aa: CASSTGQGPSEKLFF

v_call: TRBV11-3
j_call: TRBJ2-1
clone_size: NA
d_call: TRBD2
cdr3_nt: TGTGCCAGCAGTTTTATAGCGGGAGGGCAGACCAATGAGCAGTTCTTC
cdr3_aa: CASSFIAGGQTNEQFF

v_call: TRBV11-1
j_call: TRBJ2-3
clone_size: NA
d_call: NA
cdr3_nt: TGTGCCAGCAGCCAACCGAACACAGATACGCAGTATTTT
cdr3_aa: CASSQPNTDTQYF

v_call: TRBV4-2
j_call: TRBJ1-4
clone_size: NA
d_call: NA
cdr3_nt: TGTGCCAGCAGCCAAGTTATGGGATTTAATGAAAAACTGTTTTTT
cdr3_aa: CASSQVMGFNEKLFF

v_call: TRBV5-1
j_call: TRBJ2-3
clone_size: few
d_call: TRBD2
cdr3_nt: TGCGCCAGCAGCTTTAGCGGGGGGGACACAGATACGCAGTATTTT
cdr3_aa: CASSFSGGDTDTQYF

v_call: TRBV5-5
j_call: TRBJ2-3
clone_size: NA
d_call: TRBD1
cdr3_nt: TGTGCCAGCAGCTTAGTGGGGACAGGTAGCACAGATACGCAGTATTTT
cdr3_aa: CASSLVGTGSTDTQYF

v_call: TRBV19
j_call: TRBJ1-3
clone_size: NA
d_call: NA
cdr3_nt: TGTGCCAGTAGTATAAGGGGACCAGAAAACACCATATATTTT
cdr3_aa: CASSIRGPENTIYF

v_call: TRBV6-5
j_call: TRBJ1-2
clone_size: NA
d_call: TRBD1
cdr3_nt: TGTGCCAGCATACGGACAGGGGGCAGGTATGGCTACACCTTC
cdr3_aa: CASIRTGGRYGYTF

v_call: TRBV3-1/TRBV3-2
j_call: TRBJ1-1
clone_size: NA
d_call: NA
cdr3_nt: TGTGCCAGCAGCCAAGGGGGGGGCCTGAACACTGAAGCTTTCTTT
cdr3_aa: CASSQGGGLNTEAFF

v_call: TRBV9
j_call: TRBJ2-2
clone_size: NA
d_call: NA
cdr3_nt: TGTGCCAGCAGCCCCCGGGGGCGGGAGAGCACCGGGGAGCTGTTTTTT
cdr3_aa: CASSPRGRESTGELFF

v_call: TRBV2
j_call: TRBJ2-2
clone_size: NA
d_call: NA
cdr3_nt: TGTGCCAGCAGCTATAGGCGGAACACCGGGGAGCTGTTTTTT
cdr3_aa: CASSYRRNTGELFF

v_call: TRBV29-1
j_call: TRBJ2-1
clone_size: NA
d_call: TRBD2
cdr3_nt: TGCAGCGTTGATAGGGGCAAAAGCGGGAGGGCTTACAATGAGCAGTTCTTC
cdr3_aa: CSVDRGKSGRAYNEQFF

v_call: TRBV11-3
j_call: TRBJ1-6
clone_size: NA
d_call: NA
cdr3_nt: TGTGCCAGCAGCTTGGGATTTAGTTCACCCCTCCACTTT
cdr3_aa: CASSLGFSSPLHF